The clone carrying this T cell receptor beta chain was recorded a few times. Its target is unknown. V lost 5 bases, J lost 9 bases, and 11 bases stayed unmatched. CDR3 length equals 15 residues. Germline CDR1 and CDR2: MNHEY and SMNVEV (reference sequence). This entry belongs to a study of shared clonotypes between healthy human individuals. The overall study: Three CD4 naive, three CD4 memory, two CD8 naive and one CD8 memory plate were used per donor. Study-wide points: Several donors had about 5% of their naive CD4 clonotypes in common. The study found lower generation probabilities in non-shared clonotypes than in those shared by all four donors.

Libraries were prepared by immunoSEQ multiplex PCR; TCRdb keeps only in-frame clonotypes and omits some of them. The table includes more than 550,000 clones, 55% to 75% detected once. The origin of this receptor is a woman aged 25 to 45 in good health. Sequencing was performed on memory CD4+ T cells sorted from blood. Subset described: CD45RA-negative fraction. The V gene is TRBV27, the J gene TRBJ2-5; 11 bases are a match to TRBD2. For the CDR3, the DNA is TGTGCCAGCAGTCCCCGACAGGGACTAGCGGATTCCCAGTACTTC. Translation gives CASSPRQGLADSQYF.